Each of the 24 T cell receptor beta chains below was sequenced from the same sample in a study of regulatory T cells in long-lasting Graves disease (dated by TCRdb to about 2021). The sample's time point, from its label and the paper: newly diagnosed GD, antithyroid drugs for less than 3 months. For both TCR sequencing and RNA sequencing, RNA was extracted from PBMCs using TRIzol. Library preparation employed multiplex PCR. TCRdb lists the instrument as Illumina HiSeq 4000. To build TCR beta libraries, CDR3 regions were amplified by Arm-PCR using iRepertoire HTBI primers. TCRdb reprocessing: public reads trimmed at Q25 with fastp, clones called with MiXCR, in-frame beta chains kept. For every CDR3 protein sequence, its rows merge into one entry that carries the most common genes and DNA. The table for this sample lists roughly 320,000 distinct CDR3 sequences; approximately 15% of them were counted only once. Jointly, the top ten make up 25% to 30% of the sample.

These same records also appear under a second study, on T cells in Graves' hyperthyroidism and ophthalmopathy.

This specimen was peripheral blood mononuclear cells (PBMCs), taken at new diagnosis, from a patient treated with antithyroid drugs. The receptors here all came from a man in his forties or fifties with Graves disease. Donor details come from another sample of the same person, matched by shared clones.

The rearrangement joins TRBV10-3 to TRBJ1-5; tentatively, D is TRBD1 (5 bases). This CDR3 is built from 16 residues. The V gene lost 8 bases and the J gene lost 6 bases, with 23 bases spanning the gap. Germline CDR1 is ENHRY and CDR2 is SYGVKD. This chain's CDR3 is CAISGGGRTLGQPQHF. The CDR3 nucleotides read TGTGCCATCTCCGGGGGGGGACGGACTTTGGGTCAGCCCCAGCATTTT.

This clonotype was counted a few times. The chain links TRBV7-9 to TRBJ2-5; TRBD2 aligns across 7 bases. Trimming removed 0 bases from V and 2 bases from J; junction bases left unmatched: 0. The CDR3 extends over 14 amino acids. From germline, CDR1 is SEHNR and CDR2 FQNEAQ (reference sequence). CDR3 in amino acids: CASSLAGLQETQYF. Written as DNA, the CDR3 is TGTGCCAGCAGCTTAGCGGGACTACAAGAGACCCAGTACTTC.

This chain connects TRBV2 to TRBJ2-2; D perhaps matches TRBD2 (6 bases). This CDR3 has 14 residues. Per the germline V gene, CDR1 is SNHLY and CDR2 is FYNNEI. Trimming left V 6 bases short and J 5 bases short, with 13 bases between. The CDR3 loop reads CASRNDGGTGELFF. The CDR3 DNA reads as TGTGCCAGCAGAAACGATGGGGGGACCGGGGAGCTGTTTTTT.

This clonotype was counted at least ten times. The genes are TRBV6-1 and TRBJ2-7; 7 bases are a match to TRBD2. The CDR3 runs 14 residues. Germline CDR1 is MNHNS and CDR2 is SASEGT. Trimming cost V 7 bases and J 2 bases; bases outside gene matches: 8. The CDR3 DNA reads as TGTGCCAGCAACCCAGGGAGGGTAGCCTACGAGCAGTACTTC. Protein product: CASNPGRVAYEQYF.

This clonotype was observed at least ten times. This chain joins TRBV7-9 and TRBJ1-2; D unresolved. This CDR3 is built from 14 residues. V shed 5 bases and J shed 0 bases, with 10 bases lying between them. Germline CDR1 is SEHNR and CDR2 is FQNEAQ (reference sequence). CDR3 bases: TGTGCCAGCAGCGAGGGAGTAACTAACTATGGCTACACCTTC. Amino acid sequence: CASSEGVTNYGYTF.

This clonotype was counted once. J is TRBJ2-2 and V is TRBV4-2, with D possibly matching TRBD1 (7 bases). V gave up 4 bases and J gave up 2 bases, with 14 bases separating them. The germline V gene encodes CDR1 LGHNA and CDR2 YNFKEQ. The CDR3 loop spans 16 amino acids. CDR3: CASSPSGGFNTGELFF. The CDR3 DNA follows: TGTGCCAGCAGCCCGTCAGGGGGGTTCAACACCGGGGAGCTGTTTTTT.

This clonotype has a count of ten or more. This rearrangement joins TRBV7-3 to TRBJ1-1; 8 nucleotides align to TRBD1. J was trimmed by 4 bases and V by 2 bases; bases with no gene match: 3. Germline lookup yields CDR1 SGHTA and CDR2 FQGTGA. The CDR3 has 14 residues. The CDR3 coding sequence is TGTGCCAGCAGCTTACGACAGGGGAGCACTGAAGCTTTCTTT. Its protein is CASSLRQGSTEAFF.

The J gene is TRBJ2-1, the V gene TRBV20-1; no clear D gene. CDR1 is DFQATT, CDR2 SNEGSKA, per germline (reference sequence). V was cut by 6 bases and J by 7 bases, with 10 bases left in between. The CDR3 loop spans 11 amino acids. The CDR3 sequence: CSAPIVNEQFF. The CDR3 region has the DNA TGCAGTGCGCCCATCGTGAATGAGCAGTTCTTC.

This clonotype was recorded many times. The rearrangement joins TRBV6-1 to TRBJ1-1, with unresolved D. The CDR3 consists of 13 residues. The germline gives CDR1 MNHNS, CDR2 SASEGT. With 6 bases removed from V and 6 bases from J, the gap between germline ends came to 14 bases. The DNA of the CDR3 is TGTGCCAGCAGACCAACCTTCGGGGCTGAAGCTTTCTTT. Protein sequence: CASRPTFGAEAFF.

CDR3 residues: CASSSRGRVQPQHF. The CDR3 bases are TGTGCCAGCAGTTCCAGGGGGAGAGTTCAGCCCCAGCATTTT. The rearrangement links TRBV2 to TRBJ1-5; TRBD1 aligns across 7 bases. With V trimmed by 5 bases and J by 6 bases, 7 bases remained unmatched. This CDR3 is 14 amino acids long. Germline V lookup: CDR1 SNHLY, CDR2 FYNNEI.

This clonotype has a count of ten or more. The chain uses TRBV20-1 and TRBJ1-4, with a weak D call TRBD1 (5 bases). V dropped 3 bases and J dropped 7 bases, with 12 bases sitting between them. The CDR3 loop spans 13 amino acids. CDR1 and CDR2 (germline): DFQATT, SNEGSKA (reference sequence). CDR3 nucleotides: TGCAGTGCTAGCGAGGGGTGGCGTGAAAAACTGTTTTTT. Its translation: CSASEGWREKLFF.

Many counts were recorded for this clonotype. The V gene is TRBV28, the J gene TRBJ2-1; possible D gene TRBD1, 6 bases. This CDR3 contains 16 residues. V lost 2 bases and J lost 4, with 15 bases in between. Germline CDR1 MDHEN, CDR2 SYDVKM. The CDR3 nucleotides are TGTGCCAGCAGTTTACGGCAGGGAAGGGGGTACAATGAGCAGTTCTTC. Residues: CASSLRQGRGYNEQFF. Complete variable domain (other parts from reference TRBV28 and TRBJ2-1): DVKVTQSSRYLVKRTGEKVFLECVQDMDHENMFWYRQDPGLGLRLIYFSYDVKMKEKGDIPEGYSVSREKKERFSLILESASTNQTSMYLCASSLRQGRGYNEQFFGPGTRLTVL.

V usage is TRBV2 and J usage is TRBJ2-5; 13 nucleotides agree with TRBD2. V was pared by 6 bases and J by 5 bases, with 12 bases of the junction left unmatched. This CDR3 has 17 residues. Germline V gene data show CDR1 as SNHLY and CDR2 as FYNNEI. CDR3 region: CASSVGTSGDLEETQYF. The CDR3 nucleotides are TGTGCCAGCAGCGTCGGGACTAGCGGGGACCTGGAGGAGACCCAGTACTTC.

The chain is built from TRBV29-1 and TRBJ2-2; D possibly matches TRBD1 or TRBD2 (5 bases each). Between the trimmed V and J ends, which lost 7 bases and 1 base, there was a span of 16 bases. The CDR3 sequence is 15 residues long. CDR1 and CDR2 (germline): SQVTM, ANQGSEA. CDR3 coding DNA: TGCAGCGCTGGGGGAGACAGAGTGAACACCGGGGAGCTGTTTTTT. Encoded protein: CSAGGDRVNTGELFF.

This clonotype was found many times. The J gene is TRBJ2-3, the V gene TRBV5-1, with TRBD1 identical over 7 bases. Looked up from germline, CDR1 is SGHRS and CDR2 is YFSETQ. J was trimmed by 3 bases and V by 4 bases; bases with no gene match: 8. The CDR3 runs to 15 residues. CDR3 in amino acids: CASSPWDSQTDTQYF. CDR3 coding DNA: TGCGCCAGCAGCCCTTGGGACAGTCAAACAGATACGCAGTATTTT.

This clonotype was seen repeatedly, ten times or more. The chain is built from TRBV2 and TRBJ2-7; D tentatively fits TRBD1 or TRBD2 (5 bases each). Germline CDR1 and CDR2: SNHLY and FYNNEI. V was cut by 4 bases and J by 5 bases, with 12 bases left in between. The CDR3 spans 13 residues. This chain's CDR3 is CASSVSGTHEQYF. Written as DNA, the CDR3 is TGTGCCAGCAGTGTATCAGGGACCCACGAGCAGTACTTC.

The V call is TRBV2, the J call TRBJ2-7, with 8 bases identical to TRBD1. Unmatched junction bases numbered 9, after V lost 6 bases and J lost 2 bases. This CDR3 contains 15 residues. CDR1 is SNHLY, CDR2 FYNNEI, per germline. CDR3 in DNA: TGTGCCAGCAGACACAGACAGGGGCCAACCTACGAGCAGTACTTC. Translating gives CASRHRQGPTYEQYF.

This clonotype was detected a few times. The J gene is TRBJ2-7, the V gene TRBV5-5; 11 bases fit TRBD1. This CDR3 spans 16 amino acids. Germline V lookup: CDR1 SGHKS, CDR2 YYEKEE (reference sequence). V gave up 1 base and J gave up 3 bases; unmatched junction bases: 6. The CDR3 DNA reads as TGTGCCAGCAGCTTGTTTCGGGACAGGGGGGGCTACGAGCAGTACTTC. Its protein product is CASSLFRDRGGYEQYF.

This clonotype was recorded many times. The J gene is TRBJ2-7, the V gene TRBV29-1, with TRBD2 matching over 14 bases. J was trimmed by 3 bases and V by 7 bases; bases with no gene match: 8. CDR3 length equals 15 residues. The germline gives CDR1 SQVTM, CDR2 ANQGSEA. CDR3 sequence: CSAKGLAGDLYEQYF. CDR3 sequence (DNA): TGCAGCGCCAAGGGACTAGCGGGGGACCTCTACGAGCAGTACTTC.

This clonotype was seen more than once but under ten times. The gene calls are TRBV7-3 and TRBJ2-3, with 11 bases fitting TRBD2. The CDR3 sequence is 17 residues long. Trimming at V came to 0 bases and at J to 2 bases, leaving 4 bases not matched to a gene. Germline values: CDR1 SGHTA, CDR2 FQGTGA. The CDR3 region is CASSLTLLAGATDTQYF. CDR3 nucleotides: TGTGCCAGCAGCTTAACGTTACTAGCGGGGGCCACAGATACGCAGTATTTT.

On this clonotype: With a much larger clone just one base away, this may be a read error. CDR3 DNA: TGCGGCGTTGGGGGTTATGGTAATGAAAAACTGTTTTTT. It yields the protein CGVGGYGNEKLFF. The chain uses TRBV29-1 and TRBJ1-4, with D possibly being TRBD1 (5 bases). The CDR3 is 13 residues long. Germline V gives CDR1 SQVTM, CDR2 ANQGSEA.

This clonotype was seen only a few times. This chain links TRBV30 with TRBJ1-1; D is ambiguous. The V end lost 4 bases, the J end lost 6 bases, and 18 bases lay between the germline ends. This CDR3 comprises 14 residues. Germline CDR1 GTSNPN, CDR2 SVGIG (reference sequence). The CDR3 nucleotides read TGTGCCTGGATACCAAGGTTGGCGAGCGCTGAAGCTTTCTTT. It specifies CAWIPRLASAEAFF.

This clonotype has at least ten counts. J is TRBJ2-7 and V is TRBV2; D ambiguous. CDR3 length equals 13 residues. V was shortened by 8 bases and J by 0 bases, with 11 bases between the two germline ends. Germline V gene lookup returns CDR1 SNHLY and CDR2 FYNNEI. The CDR3 sequence is CASSYPISYEQYF. CDR3 DNA sequence: TGTGCCAGCTCATACCCGATCTCCTACGAGCAGTACTTC. The full variable domain, with the rest looked up from reference TRBV2 and TRBJ2-7, is EPEVTQTPSHQVTQMGQEVILRCVPISNHLYFYWYRQILGQKVEFLVSFYNNEISEKSEIFDDQFSVERPDGSNFTLKIRSTKLEDSAMYFCASSYPISYEQYFGPGTRLTVT.

A few counts support this clonotype. The V call is TRBV12-3 or TRBV12-4, the J call TRBJ2-7; TRBD1 matches 8 bases. The junction had 3 bases not matched to a gene; V was cut back by 3 bases and J by 2 bases. The CDR3 totals 14 residues. The CDR3 DNA follows: TGTGCCAGCAGTTTGTACAGGGGGGCCTACGAGCAGTACTTC. Its translation: CASSLYRGAYEQYF.